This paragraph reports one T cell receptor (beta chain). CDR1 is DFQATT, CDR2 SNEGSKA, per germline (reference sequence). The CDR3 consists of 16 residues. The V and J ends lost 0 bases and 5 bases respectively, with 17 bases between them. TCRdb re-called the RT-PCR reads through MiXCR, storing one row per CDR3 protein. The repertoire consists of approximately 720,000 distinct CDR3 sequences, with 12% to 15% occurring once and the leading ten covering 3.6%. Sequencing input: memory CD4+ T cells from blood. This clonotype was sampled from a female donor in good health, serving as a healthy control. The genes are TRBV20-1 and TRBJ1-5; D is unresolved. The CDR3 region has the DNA TGCAGTGCTAGAGATCGGGCGGCCCCGAACTATCAGCCCCAGCATTTT. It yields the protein CSARDRAAPNYQPQHF.